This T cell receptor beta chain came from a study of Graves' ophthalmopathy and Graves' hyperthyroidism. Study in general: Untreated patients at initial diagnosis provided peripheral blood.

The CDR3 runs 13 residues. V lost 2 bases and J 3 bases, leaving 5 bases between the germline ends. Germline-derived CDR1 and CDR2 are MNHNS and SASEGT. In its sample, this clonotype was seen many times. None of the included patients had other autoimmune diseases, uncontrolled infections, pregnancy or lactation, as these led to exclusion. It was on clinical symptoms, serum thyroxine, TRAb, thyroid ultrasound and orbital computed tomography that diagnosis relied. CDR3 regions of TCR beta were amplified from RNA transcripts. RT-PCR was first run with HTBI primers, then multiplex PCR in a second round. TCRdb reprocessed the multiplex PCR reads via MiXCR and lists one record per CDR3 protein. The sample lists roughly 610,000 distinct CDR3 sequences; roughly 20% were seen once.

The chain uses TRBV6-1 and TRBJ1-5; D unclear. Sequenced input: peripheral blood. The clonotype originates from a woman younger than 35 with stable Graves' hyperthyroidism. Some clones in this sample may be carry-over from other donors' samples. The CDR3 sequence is CASSEQNNQPQHF. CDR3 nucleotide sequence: TGTGCCAGCAGTGAACAGAACAATCAGCCCCAGCATTTT.